Each of the 25 T cell receptor beta chains below was sequenced from the same sample in a study of blood T cell repertoires in COVID-19. Sequencing was performed with immunoSEQ multiplex PCR; in TCRdb, only in-frame clones are kept and a portion is missing. The sample carries some 240,000 clones, roughly 89% recorded once. The source material was peripheral blood. The receptors were sampled from a woman between 55 and 75 years old with COVID-19, enrolled during active disease.

The chain uses TRBV3-1 (or the pseudogene TRBV3-2) and TRBJ2-3; D ambiguous. Per the germline V gene, CDR1 is LGHDT and CDR2 is YNNKEL (reference sequence). The V gene lost 6 bases and the J gene lost 4 bases, with 8 bases spanning the gap. The CDR3 runs 12 residues. CDR3 in DNA: TGTGCCAGCAGTCGGGTTGCAGATACGCAGTATTTT. Its translation: CASSRVADTQYF.

V and J are TRBV7-9 and TRBJ2-3; TRBD2 might be the D (6 bases). Trimming pared 5 bases from V and 8 bases from J, leaving 17 bases between. The CDR3 has 14 residues. CDR1 SEHNR and CDR2 FQNEAQ come from the germline V gene (reference sequence). Here the CDR3 reads CASSPGTGRGTQYF. The CDR3 DNA reads as TGTGCCAGCAGCCCGGGGACTGGTCGGGGTACGCAGTATTTT.

The chain uses TRBV18 and TRBJ1-1; 7 bases match TRBD1. This CDR3 is built from 14 residues. The germline V gene encodes CDR1 KGHSH and CDR2 LQKENI. The trim removed 3 bases at V and 13 bases at J, leaving 14 bases unmatched. The CDR3 spells CASSPPGGRIQVFF. The CDR3 nucleotides read TGTGCCAGCTCACCCCCAGGGGGAAGGATTCAAGTTTTCTTT.

V usage is TRBV2 and J usage is TRBJ2-1; 9 bases agree with TRBD1. The CDR3 length is 15 residues. The V gene's germline CDR1 is SNHLY and CDR2 FYNNEI. Germline trimming cut 4 bases from V and 3 bases from J; bases unmatched to any gene: 4. The CDR3 here is CASSVTGGNYNEQFF. Written as DNA, the CDR3 is TGTGCCAGCAGTGTGACAGGGGGTAACTACAATGAGCAGTTCTTC.

The chain couples TRBV18 to TRBJ1-5; TRBD1 matches 12 bases. Trimming took 2 bases from V and 5 from J; bases not matched to a gene: 7. Per germline, CDR1 KGHSH and CDR2 LQKENI. The CDR3 has 17 amino acids. The CDR3 DNA is TGTGCCAGCTCACCATGGAGGGGGACAGGGGGCGATCAGCCCCAGCATTTT. Encoded protein: CASSPWRGTGGDQPQHF.

The chain recombines TRBV7-9 with TRBJ2-1, with D possibly being TRBD2 (6 bases). V shed 9 bases and J shed 3 bases, with 15 bases lying between them. This CDR3 has 14 amino acids. Per the germline V gene, CDR1 is SEHNR and CDR2 is FQNEAQ (reference sequence). For the CDR3, the DNA is TGTGCCAGTCTTCGTTGGGGGGACTACAATGAGCAGTTCTTC. This sequence encodes CASLRWGDYNEQFF. The full variable domain, in which reference TRBV7-9 and TRBJ2-1 provide the parts outside the CDR3, is DTGVSQNPRHKITKRGQNVTFRCDPISEHNRLYWYRQTLGQGPEFLTYFQNEAQLEKSRLLSDRFSAERPKGSFSTLEIQRTEQGDSAMYLCASLRWGDYNEQFFGPGTRLTVL.

The V and J genes are TRBV2 and TRBJ1-1; D may be TRBD1 (5 bases). The ends were cut back, 6 bases at V and 4 bases at J, with 18 bases in the middle. The CDR3 covers 15 residues. Germline V gene sequence: CDR1 SNHLY, CDR2 FYNNEI. CDR3 sequence reads: CASSTDTGGGTEAFF. CDR3 nucleotides: TGTGCCAGCAGCACGGACACCGGGGGGGGCACTGAAGCTTTCTTT.

The DNA for the CDR3 is TGTGCCATCAGTGAAGCGGGGGACGGGGAGCTGTTTTTT. This codes for CAISEAGDGELFF. The V call is TRBV10-3, the J call TRBJ2-2; 8 bases agree with TRBD2. Trimming cost V 3 bases and J 7 bases; bases outside gene matches: 1. The CDR3 extends over 13 amino acids. Germline values: CDR1 ENHRY, CDR2 SYGVKD.

This clone appeared a few times. The chain recombines TRBV12-3 or TRBV12-4 with TRBJ2-7; possible D gene TRBD1, 6 bases. This CDR3 comprises 13 residues. V was pared by 8 bases and J by 4 bases, with 15 bases between. The CDR3 loop is CASCRDTSYEQYF. In nucleotides, the CDR3 is TGTGCCAGCTGCCGGGACACCTCATACGAGCAGTACTTC.

The gene calls are TRBV4-3 and TRBJ1-6; D gene uncertain. Germline loops: CDR1 LGHNA, CDR2 YSLEER. Trimming took 1 base from V and 4 from J, leaving 14 bases between them. CDR3 length: 17 amino acids. The CDR3 protein is CASSQGAGSLYNSPLHF. In DNA form, the CDR3 reads TGCGCCAGCAGCCAAGGGGCCGGCAGCCTTTATAATTCACCCCTCCACTTT.

V and J are TRBV5-4 and TRBJ2-7; TRBD1 aligns across 7 bases. CDR1 and CDR2 (germline): SGHNT, YYREEE (reference sequence). The CDR3 has 13 amino acids. J gave up 2 bases and V 5 bases, and 4 bases lay outside the gene matches. The CDR3 DNA reads TGTGCCAGCAGTCCGGGACAGACCTACGAGCAGTACTTC. The encoded protein is CASSPGQTYEQYF. The full variable domain, completed using reference TRBV5-4 and TRBJ2-7, is ETGVTQSPTHLIKTRGQQVTLRCSSQSGHNTVSWYQQALGQGPQFIFQYYREEENGRGNFPPRFSGLQFPNYSSELNVNALELDDSALYLCASSPGQTYEQYFGPGTRLTVT.

The chain combines TRBV9 with TRBJ1-2; a possible D gene is TRBD1 (6 bases). CDR3 size: 13 residues. V shed 4 bases and J shed 5 bases, with 12 bases lying between them. The germline gives CDR1 SGDLS, CDR2 YYNGEE. The CDR3 is CASSPQTGYGYTF. CDR3 nucleotides: TGTGCCAGCAGCCCTCAAACAGGGTATGGCTACACCTTC.

The J gene is TRBJ1-2, the V gene TRBV14; perhaps TRBD1 as D (6 bases). The CDR3 is 14 residues long. The germline gives CDR1 SGHDN, CDR2 FVKESK. Between the trimmed V and J ends, which lost 0 bases and 7 bases, there was a span of 12 bases. The CDR3 region is CASSQDRGRTGYTF. In DNA form, the CDR3 reads TGTGCCAGCAGCCAAGACAGGGGCCGGACTGGCTACACCTTC.

The chain has TRBV5-4 and TRBJ2-3; 7 nucleotides line up with TRBD2. Unmatched junction bases numbered 7, after V lost 2 bases and J lost 4 bases. Germline V gene lookup returns CDR1 SGHNT and CDR2 YYREEE (reference sequence). The CDR3 has 15 residues. For the CDR3, the DNA is TGTGCCAGCAGCTTCGGCGGGGGTCTCTCAGATACGCAGTATTTT. This encodes CASSFGGGLSDTQYF.

Here the CDR3 DNA reads TGTGCCAGCAGCTTAGACGGGACGGTGGGGGGCGAGCAGTACTTC. It translates to CASSLDGTVGGEQYF. The J gene is TRBJ2-7, the V gene TRBV11-2; D perhaps matches TRBD2 (6 bases). There are 15 residues in the CDR3. V gave up 0 bases and J gave up 6 bases, with 15 bases separating them. Germline CDR1 is SGHAT and CDR2 is FQNNGV.

The gene calls are TRBV6-1 and TRBJ2-3, with 9 bases that match TRBD1. V was pared by 3 bases and J by 3 bases, with 10 bases of the junction left unmatched. The CDR3 covers 17 residues. Germline loops: CDR1 MNHNS, CDR2 SASEGT. CDR3 in amino acids: CASSETVGDRETDTQYF. The CDR3 coding sequence is TGTGCCAGCAGTGAGACTGTGGGGGACAGGGAAACAGATACGCAGTATTTT.

This chain uses TRBV7-3 with TRBJ2-5; D perhaps matches TRBD1 (6 bases). The CDR3 contains 13 residues. Trimming removed 5 bases from V and 1 base from J, with 8 bases in between. CDR1 and CDR2 (germline): SGHTA, FQGTGA. Here the CDR3 reads CASSTTGQETQYF. In nucleotides, the CDR3 is TGTGCCAGCAGCACGACAGGCCAAGAGACCCAGTACTTC.

This sequence joins TRBV25-1 and TRBJ1-2; D uncertain. This CDR3 has 15 amino acids. The V end was cut by 1 base, the J end by 4 bases, with 13 bases between. Germline CDR1 and CDR2: MGHDK and SYGVNS. The chain's CDR3 is CASSEFGEVGYGYTF. For the CDR3, the DNA is TGTGCCAGCAGTGAATTTGGCGAGGTTGGCTATGGCTACACCTTC.

The chain joins TRBV6-5 to TRBJ1-2; the D gene is possibly TRBD1 (5 bases). Germline lookup yields CDR1 MNHEY and CDR2 SVGAGI. The CDR3 covers 12 residues. The germline V and J ends were trimmed by 7 bases and 2 bases, with 8 bases remaining between them. The chain's CDR3 is CASTDSNYGYTF. The CDR3 DNA sequence: TGTGCCAGCACCGACAGCAACTATGGCTACACCTTC.

The chain couples TRBV11-2 to TRBJ2-7; tentatively, D is TRBD1 (6 bases). V was clipped by 2 bases and J by 5 bases, with 16 bases between them. Germline CDR1 is SGHAT and CDR2 is FQNNGV. The CDR3 is made up of 15 amino acids. In DNA, the CDR3 is TGTGCCAGCAGCTTAAATCCGCAGGGGTCGGACGAGCAGTACTTC. Protein sequence: CASSLNPQGSDEQYF.

In the case of this clone: Different DNA sequences within this sample yield the same CDR3. The rearrangement uses TRBV5-1 and TRBJ1-1, with a possible D match to TRBD1 (5 bases). V gave up 2 bases and J gave up 2 bases, with 10 bases separating them. The CDR3 is 14 residues long. Germline CDR1 SGHRS, CDR2 YFSETQ. CDR3 protein: CASSLTGGNTEAFF. For the CDR3, the DNA is TGCGCCAGCAGCTTAACAGGTGGCAACACTGAAGCTTTCTTT.

The chain has TRBV5-1 and TRBJ1-1; TRBD1 might be the D (5 bases). CDR1 and CDR2 (germline): SGHRS, YFSETQ. The CDR3 has 18 residues. V lost 2 bases and J 4 bases, leaving 24 bases between the germline ends. The CDR3 region has the DNA TGCGCCAGCAGCTTCGACCCCCCCATAACAGGAGTCGGCACTGAAGCTTTCTTT. Its translation: CASSFDPPITGVGTEAFF.

The chain employs TRBV30 and TRBJ1-1; the D gene is possibly TRBD1 (5 bases). V lost 3 bases to trimming and J lost 1 base, with 12 bases between them. CDR3 length: 14 amino acids. Germline assignment: CDR1 GTSNPN and CDR2 SVGIG (reference sequence). The CDR3 DNA follows: TGTGCCTGGAGGACGGACGGGGGGAACACTGAAGCTTTCTTT. Its protein is CAWRTDGGNTEAFF.

The chain combines TRBV2 with TRBJ2-3; maybe TRBD1 (5 bases). Per germline, CDR1 SNHLY and CDR2 FYNNEI. The CDR3 has 13 residues. The V end was cut by 1 base, the J end by 10 bases, with 12 bases between. The chain's CDR3 is CASSEEKGHPQYF. The CDR3 bases are TGTGCCAGCAGTGAAGAGAAAGGACATCCGCAGTATTTT.

The CDR3: CASSLDPQGNTIYF. CDR3 DNA: TGTGCCAGCAGCCTGGACCCCCAGGGGAACACCATATATTTT. This chain joins TRBV5-4 and TRBJ1-3, with D possibly being TRBD1 (6 bases). The CDR3 runs to 14 residues. V was shortened by 4 bases and J by 7 bases, with 15 bases between the two germline ends. Per germline, CDR1 SGHNT and CDR2 YYREEE (reference sequence).